Listed below are T cell receptor beta chains from one sample, sequenced in a study of CD8 T cells in Susac syndrome. Using its own MiXCR run on the immunoSEQ multiplex PCR reads, TCRdb lists one record per CDR3 protein. The sample has about 110,000 distinct CDR3 sequences; around 94% are singletons. The sequencing input was CD8+ T cells from PBMCs. The receptors derive from a human donor with Susac syndrome. The CDR3 runs from the conserved cysteine through the conserved F or W.

>TRBV12-3/TRBV12-4
CASSLPTSGGAGDTQYF
>TRBV24-1
CATSDSGTSGGLQETQYF
>TRBV6-6
CASSPDTGYTF
>TRBV7-9
CASSLVRADTQYF
>TRBV9
CASSVEDRQETQYF
>TRBV15
CATSRSGQGGGQPQHF
>TRBV12-3/TRBV12-4
CASRSGNSPLHF
>TRBV4-1
CASSQETGPGELFF
>TRBV14
CATSLGEEETQYF
>TRBV14
CASSPGQTNEQYF
>TRBV12-5
CASGLPTREQGGHEQFF